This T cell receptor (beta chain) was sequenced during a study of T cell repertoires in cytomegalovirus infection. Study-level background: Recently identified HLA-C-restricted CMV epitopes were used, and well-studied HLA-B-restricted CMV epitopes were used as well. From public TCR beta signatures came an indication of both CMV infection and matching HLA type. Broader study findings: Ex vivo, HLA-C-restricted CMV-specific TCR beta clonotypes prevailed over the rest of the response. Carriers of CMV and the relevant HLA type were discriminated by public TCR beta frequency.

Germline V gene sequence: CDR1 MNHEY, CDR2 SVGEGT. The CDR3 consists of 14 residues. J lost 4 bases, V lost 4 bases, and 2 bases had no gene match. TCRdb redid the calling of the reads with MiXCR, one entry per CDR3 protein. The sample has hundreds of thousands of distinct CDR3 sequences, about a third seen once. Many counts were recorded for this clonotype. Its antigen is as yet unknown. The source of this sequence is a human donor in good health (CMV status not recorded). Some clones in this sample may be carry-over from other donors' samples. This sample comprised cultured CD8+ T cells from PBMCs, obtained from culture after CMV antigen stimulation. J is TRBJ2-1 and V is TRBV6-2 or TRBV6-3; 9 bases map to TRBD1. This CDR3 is CASSWDRAYNEQFF. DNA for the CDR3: TGTGCCAGCAGTTGGGACAGGGCTTACAATGAGCAGTTCTTC.